These 26 T cell receptor beta chains were all obtained from the same sample, sequenced in a study of CD8 T cells in ankylosing spondylitis (dated by TCRdb to 2016 to 2017). What the research found in general, with its limitations: A TCR beta motif made up of 7 to 9 highly homologous amino acid variants appeared to be characteristic of blood from ankylosing spondylitis patients.

No antigens are known for them. Library generation was performed with 5' RACE. The instrument given in TCRdb is Illumina HiSeq 2500. TCRdb trimmed public reads at Q25 via fastp, called clones via MiXCR and kept in-frame beta chains. Each entry merges the rows of one CDR3 protein and shows their most common DNA and genes. In all, the sample holds some 140,000 distinct CDR3 sequences, and roughly 18% of those were seen once. 25% to 40% of the sample comes from the top ten. Sequencing input: blood, either unsorted or a sorted T cell fraction (not recorded which). These receptors all come from a male donor with ankylosing spondylitis.

This clonotype was observed a handful of times. The rearrangement uses TRBV11-1 and TRBJ2-7, with D tentatively TRBD1 or TRBD2 (5 bases each). The germline CDR1 and CDR2 sequences are SGHAT and FQDESV (reference sequence). This CDR3 is built from 13 residues. V was pared by 5 bases and J by 3 bases, with 11 bases between. CDR3 sequence: CASSAGTNYEQYF. The CDR3, as DNA: TGTGCCAGCAGCGCAGGGACCAACTACGAGCAGTACTTC.

In DNA form, the CDR3 reads TGTGCCAGCAGCTCATCCGGGACAGGGACGGCCGAGCAGTACTTC. Protein: CASSSSGTGTAEQYF. The chain links TRBV7-9 to TRBJ2-7; 9 positions match TRBD1. Germline V CDR1 and CDR2: SEHNR, FQNEAQ (reference sequence). The CDR3 totals 15 residues. Trimming removed 4 bases from V and 6 bases from J; junction bases left unmatched: 10.

This clonotype came up many times. The genes are TRBV10-3 and TRBJ2-7; TRBD1 agrees at 7 bases. The CDR3 runs 12 residues. The trim removed 11 bases at V and 3 bases at J, leaving 7 bases unmatched. Germline CDR1 and CDR2: ENHRY and SYGVKD. The CDR3 DNA reads as TGTGCCTCGACCGGGACAGACTACGAGCAGTACTTC. It specifies CASTGTDYEQYF.

This clonotype occurred a few times. V usage is TRBV9 and J usage is TRBJ2-1; TRBD2 matches at 11 bases. The CDR3 is 19 residues long. Trimming took 3 bases from V and 6 from J; bases not matched to a gene: 17. Per the germline V gene, CDR1 is SGDLS and CDR2 is YYNGEE. CDR3 DNA: TGTGCCAGCAGCGATAAAACCGGGACTAGCGGCCGATGGGCCAATGAGCAGTTCTTC. This translates into CASSDKTGTSGRWANEQFF.

The chain combines TRBV7-2 with TRBJ1-5; D not certain. The ends were cut back, 8 bases at V and 2 bases at J, with 13 bases in the middle. CDR3 length: 14 amino acids. Germline V gene sequence: CDR1 SGHTA, CDR2 FQGNSA. The CDR3 DNA sequence: TGTGCCAGCCGCCCGACCGGCCGCAATCAGCCCCAGCATTTT. Amino acid sequence: CASRPTGRNQPQHF.

This clonotype was detected only a few times. V usage is TRBV20-1 and J usage is TRBJ1-1; D ambiguous. Trimming removed 0 bases at V and 3 bases at J, with 2 bases between. Germline V lookup: CDR1 DFQATT, CDR2 SNEGSKA (reference sequence). CDR3 length: 11 amino acids. The CDR3 spells CSAREYTEAFF. The CDR3 nucleotides are TGCAGTGCTAGAGAATACACTGAAGCTTTCTTT.

The chain carries TRBV29-1 and TRBJ2-5, with D unresolved. Germline V gene lookup returns CDR1 SQVTM and CDR2 ANQGSEA. V lost 5 bases and J 3 bases, leaving 16 bases between the germline ends. This CDR3 has 14 amino acids. The CDR3 here is CSVSPPWPEETQYF. Here the CDR3 DNA reads TGCAGCGTTAGCCCCCCTTGGCCCGAAGAGACCCAGTACTTC.

The genes are TRBV28 and TRBJ1-2; 7 nucleotides match TRBD1. V gave up 5 bases and J gave up 0 bases; unmatched junction bases: 21. The CDR3 runs 20 residues. CDR1 MDHEN and CDR2 SYDVKM come from the germline V gene. The CDR3 bases are TGTGCCAGCAGTCTTAGAACGTTGGGTCGACAGGGAAGACCTAACTATGGCTACACCTTC. It yields the protein CASSLRTLGRQGRPNYGYTF.

This clonotype was counted between two and nine times. This chain uses TRBV9 with TRBJ1-4; 8 nucleotides match TRBD1. The CDR3 is 16 residues long. Unmatched junction bases numbered 4, after V lost 3 bases and J lost 0 bases. Germline values: CDR1 SGDLS, CDR2 YYNGEE. The CDR3 region has the DNA TGTGCCAGCAGCGAGGGACAGGCTACAACTAATGAAAAACTGTTTTTT. Translation: CASSEGQATTNEKLFF.

J is TRBJ2-1 and V is TRBV27; D is undetermined. The germline V gene encodes CDR1 MNHEY and CDR2 SMNVEV (reference sequence). The CDR3 totals 15 residues. Trimming took 2 bases from V and 9 from J, leaving 17 bases between them. CDR3 DNA sequence: TGTGCCAGCAGTTTAGGGCAGGTCTGGCCCCCTGAGCAGTTCTTC. Protein sequence: CASSLGQVWPPEQFF.

This clonotype was seen a handful of times. The gene calls are TRBV27 and TRBJ1-2; D not certain. The CDR3 sequence is 14 residues long. V was cut by 5 bases and J by 4 bases, with 14 bases left in between. In germline, CDR1 is MNHEY, CDR2 SMNVEV (reference sequence). This CDR3 is CASSIRAEGYGYTF. CDR3 DNA: TGTGCCAGCAGTATCCGGGCCGAAGGCTATGGCTACACCTTC.

With respect to this clonotype: With a much larger clone just one base away, this may be a read error. The chain carries TRBV29-1 and TRBJ2-5, with D perhaps TRBD2 (6 bases). Germline loops: CDR1 SQVTM, CDR2 ANQGSEA. The CDR3 is 17 residues long. CDR3 coding DNA: TGCGGCGTTGAAGACCTCCATAGCGGAGAACTGAAAGAGACCCAGTACTTC. Protein: CGVEDLHSGELKETQYF.

The chain combines TRBV7-8 with TRBJ1-6; D may be TRBD1 (5 bases). The CDR3 length is 16 residues. Germline CDR1 and CDR2: SGHVS and FQNEAQ. V gave up 5 bases and J gave up 5 bases, with 16 bases separating them. The CDR3 sequence is CASSPTGGGNNSPLHF. CDR3 nucleotides: TGTGCCAGCAGCCCTACGGGCGGGGGGAATAATTCACCCCTCCACTTT.

The genes are TRBV11-2 and TRBJ2-1; possible D gene TRBD2, 5 bases. Germline CDR1 and CDR2: SGHAT and FQNNGV. The length of the CDR3 is 16 residues. Trimming took 1 base from V and 2 from J, leaving 12 bases between them. CDR3 amino acids: CASSLVLGSTYNEQFF. The CDR3 DNA is TGTGCCAGCAGCTTAGTTTTAGGGAGCACCTACAATGAGCAGTTCTTC.

This chain links TRBV20-1 with TRBJ1-4; possible D gene TRBD1, 6 bases. The V and J ends lost 1 base and 12 bases respectively, with 21 bases between them. The CDR3 has 15 amino acids. In germline, CDR1 is DFQATT, CDR2 SNEGSKA (reference sequence). DNA for the CDR3: TGCAGTGCTAGAGGCAGTTCCGGGACAAGGGTGGAACTGTTTTTT. Amino acids: CSARGSSGTRVELFF.

The rearrangement uses TRBV7-8 and TRBJ2-1, with TRBD2 matching 10 bases. CDR1 is SGHVS and CDR2 is FQNEAQ in the germline V gene. CDR3 length: 17 residues. V lost 5 bases, J lost 5 bases, and 12 bases stayed unmatched. The CDR3 DNA sequence: TGTGCCAGCAGCGACCCGCTTCTAGCGGGAGCTCACAATGAGCAGTTCTTC. Translating gives CASSDPLLAGAHNEQFF.

The rearrangement uses TRBV4-3 and TRBJ1-2, with 11 bases lining up with TRBD1. Trimming cost V 1 base and J 4 bases; bases outside gene matches: 2. CDR1 and CDR2 from the germline V gene are LGHNA and YSLEER. CDR3 size: 15 residues. The CDR3 bases are TGCGCCAGCAGCCAAGGGGGGACAGGGGGCTATGGCTACACCTTC. Translated, it gives CASSQGGTGGYGYTF.

In its sample, this clonotype was seen once. The chain links TRBV7-9 to TRBJ2-3, with D unclear. Trimming pared 8 bases from V and 3 bases from J, leaving 15 bases between. CDR1 is SEHNR and CDR2 is FQNEAQ in the germline V gene (reference sequence). The CDR3 length is 14 residues. CDR3 nucleotides: TGTGCCAGCCGCCGTCTGATGGGGACAGATACGCAGTATTTT. Its translation is CASRRLMGTDTQYF.

In this sample, this clonotype turned up a few times. The V gene is TRBV5-6, the J gene TRBJ2-7; 8 bases fit TRBD1. Per the germline V gene, CDR1 is SGHDT and CDR2 is YYEEEE. The CDR3 has 17 residues. Unmatched junction bases numbered 16, after V lost 5 bases and J lost 3 bases. As DNA, the CDR3 is TGTGCCAGCAGTTTTTTCTCGGACAGGGCTTTTTTCTACGAGCAGTACTTC. This gives the protein CASSFFSDRAFFYEQYF.

J is TRBJ2-7 and V is TRBV10-3, with D tentatively TRBD2 (5 bases). The CDR3 is 13 residues long. Germline CDR1 is ENHRY and CDR2 is SYGVKD. The ends were cut back, 8 bases at V and 0 bases at J, with 11 bases in the middle. CDR3 sequence: CAIASGHSYEQYF. The CDR3 DNA reads TGTGCCATCGCAAGCGGCCACTCCTACGAGCAGTACTTC.

This clonotype was detected only a few times. The rearrangement uses TRBV27 and TRBJ2-1; no clear D gene. Looked up from germline, CDR1 is MNHEY and CDR2 is SMNVEV (reference sequence). V lost 6 bases and J 2 bases, leaving 14 bases between the germline ends. The CDR3 length is 15 residues. For the CDR3, the DNA is TGTGCCAGCAGGGACGGCACTGGGCCCTACAATGAGCAGTTCTTC. It codes for CASRDGTGPYNEQFF.

The chain is built from TRBV7-9 and TRBJ2-1; D gene ambiguous. The germline gives CDR1 SEHNR, CDR2 FQNEAQ (reference sequence). This CDR3 is 15 amino acids long. V lost 2 bases to trimming and J lost 9 bases, with 17 bases between them. In DNA, the CDR3 is TGTGCCAGCAGCTTAAAGACCCGGCCCCCCGGTGAGCAGTTCTTC. As protein: CASSLKTRPPGEQFF. Using reference TRBV7-9 and TRBJ2-1 for the parts outside the CDR3, the full variable domain is DTGVSQNPRHKITKRGQNVTFRCDPISEHNRLYWYRQTLGQGPEFLTYFQNEAQLEKSRLLSDRFSAERPKGSFSTLEIQRTEQGDSAMYLCASSLKTRPPGEQFFGPGTRLTVL.

There are a few counts of this clonotype. J is TRBJ2-7 and V is TRBV2; D gene ambiguous. Germline V gene data show CDR1 as SNHLY and CDR2 as FYNNEI. The V end lost 7 bases, the J end lost 2 bases, and 18 bases lay between the germline ends. The CDR3 contains 15 residues. CDR3 DNA: TGTGCCAGCAAACCGGATCCGAGCGTAACCTACGAGCAGTACTTC. Protein sequence: CASKPDPSVTYEQYF.

This clonotype occurred a few times. The chain links TRBV27 to TRBJ2-1, with 8 bases matching TRBD1. Germline loops: CDR1 MNHEY, CDR2 SMNVEV (reference sequence). This CDR3 has 14 residues. V lost 6 bases, J lost 9 bases, and 10 bases stayed unmatched. CDR3 protein: CASSRTGIGSEQFF. The CDR3 DNA follows: TGTGCCAGCAGCAGGACAGGGATCGGGAGTGAGCAGTTCTTC.

The rearrangement joins TRBV12-3 or TRBV12-4 to TRBJ1-1, with TRBD1 matching 9 bases. The CDR3 has 14 residues. V shed 6 bases and J 6 bases; nucleotides not matched to a gene: 8. CDR3 coding DNA: TGTGCCAGCAGGACAGGGGGTCGTTTCTCTGAAGCTTTCTTT. It translates to CASRTGGRFSEAFF.

This clonotype was detected only a few times. J is TRBJ1-5 and V is TRBV7-8, with no clear D. V lost 1 base and J lost 0, with 10 bases in between. The CDR3 is 16 amino acids. Per germline, CDR1 SGHVS and CDR2 FQNEAQ. Here the CDR3 reads CASSLEGRDSNQPQHF. CDR3 in DNA: TGTGCCAGCAGCTTAGAGGGTAGGGATAGCAATCAGCCCCAGCATTTT.